This T cell receptor beta chain appears in the sequencing data of a study of blood T cells in healthy people across ages. Germline V gene lookup returns CDR1 MNHEY and CDR2 SVGAGI. The V end lost 5 bases, the J end lost 7 bases, and 9 bases lay between the germline ends. The CDR3 spans 12 residues. As to this clonotype: The antigen is undetermined.

Findings and caveats of the study: In older individuals, TCR beta diversity per million T cells was lower, falling roughly linearly with age.

At least 6.5 million PBMCs were isolated per sample. A second PCR of roughly 7 to 11 cycles used a sample-barcoded 5' primer and a J-beta primer mix. TCRdb fed the 5' RACE reads into MiXCR, producing one record per CDR3 protein. The table shows about 1.4 million distinct CDR3 sequences, with around 59% occurring only once. The source material was blood. This clonotype was obtained from a man aged 18-30 years in good health. V is TRBV6-5 and J is TRBJ1-3; D unresolved. The CDR3 region has the DNA TGTGCCAGCAGTAACCGACGGAACACCATATATTTT. It translates to CASSNRRNTIYF.